This T cell receptor (beta chain) appears in the sequencing data of a study of Graves' ophthalmopathy and Graves' hyperthyroidism. Eligible hyperthyroidism cases comprised new diagnoses of under 2 months' duration in individuals aged 18 to 65. Exclusion criteria comprised other autoimmune diseases, uncontrolled infections, pregnancy or lactation in patients. Fresh peripheral blood, roughly 9.4 ml, was the PBMC source. General observations from the study: Blood also harbored most expanded thyroid clonotypes above 0.001 frequency.

At least ten counts were recorded for this clonotype. Its antigen remains unidentified. Germline V gene data show CDR1 as MNHEY and CDR2 as SVGAGI. CDR3 length equals 15 residues. V dropped 4 bases and J dropped 3; count of bases not matched to a gene: 8. RNA transcripts yielded amplified TCR beta CDR3 regions. Second-round multiplex PCR followed a first-round RT-PCR using HTBI primers. TCRdb re-derived calls from the multiplex PCR reads in MiXCR, one entry per CDR3 protein. The data contain about 620,000 distinct CDR3 sequences, 22% of them seen just once; the ten biggest clones take up approximately 6.5%.

V gene TRBV6-5 combines with J gene TRBJ1-2; TRBD1 matches 7 bases. This sequence was found in a young woman with stable Graves' hyperthyroidism. Some clones in this sample may be carry-over from other donors' samples. The specimen was peripheral blood. CDR3 sequence: CASSSAAGGDYGYTF. In nucleotides, the CDR3 is TGTGCCAGCAGTTCCGCGGCAGGGGGAGACTATGGCTACACCTTC.